Listed below are T cell receptor beta chains from one sample, sequenced in a study of beta chain features in type 1 diabetes. Only in-frame clones appear in the TCRdb table, and some are missing; sequencing was by immunoSEQ multiplex PCR. The data show approximately 340,000 clones, with more than 12% seen just once and 0.019% held by the top ten. The sequenced material came from naive CD4+ T cells from blood. Receptor source: a woman aged 18-30 years in good health. Both conserved end residues are part of each CDR3. Each record gives: V gene, J gene, CDR3 protein.

V: TRBV28
J: TRBJ2-5
CDR3: CASENSRIETQYF

V: TRBV30
J: TRBJ2-1
CDR3: CAWSVGTSSYNEQFF

V: TRBV25-1
J: TRBJ2-3
CDR3: CASSEMRGSTDTQYF

V: TRBV7-6
J: TRBJ1-2
CDR3: CASSSSTGANYGYTF

V: TRBV9
J: TRBJ2-5
CDR3: CASSVGVGEETQYF

V: TRBV29-1
J: TRBJ2-4
CDR3: CSVVPPENIQYF

V: TRBV28
J: TRBJ1-5
CDR3: CASSFGGIAGQPQHF

V: TRBV20-1
J: TRBJ1-1
CDR3: CSARGLREAFF

V: TRBV28
J: TRBJ1-4
CDR3: CASSPGGRNEKLFF

V: TRBV28
J: TRBJ2-1
CDR3: CASSVTGTRSYNEQFF

V: TRBV28
J: TRBJ2-1
CDR3: CASTLYGTGYNEQFF

V: TRBV25-1
J: TRBJ2-1
CDR3: CASSPPKSGQIYNEQFF

V: TRBV5-4
J: TRBJ1-5
CDR3: CASSTRPGQASNQPQHF

V: TRBV29-1
J: TRBJ1-1
CDR3: CSAWDRGDTEAFF

V: TRBV5-1
J: TRBJ2-5
CDR3: CASSLVIQETQYF

V: TRBV7-2
J: TRBJ2-7
CDR3: CASSRSRGKFHEQYF

V: TRBV7-2
J: TRBJ1-4
CDR3: CASSFRAATNEKLFF